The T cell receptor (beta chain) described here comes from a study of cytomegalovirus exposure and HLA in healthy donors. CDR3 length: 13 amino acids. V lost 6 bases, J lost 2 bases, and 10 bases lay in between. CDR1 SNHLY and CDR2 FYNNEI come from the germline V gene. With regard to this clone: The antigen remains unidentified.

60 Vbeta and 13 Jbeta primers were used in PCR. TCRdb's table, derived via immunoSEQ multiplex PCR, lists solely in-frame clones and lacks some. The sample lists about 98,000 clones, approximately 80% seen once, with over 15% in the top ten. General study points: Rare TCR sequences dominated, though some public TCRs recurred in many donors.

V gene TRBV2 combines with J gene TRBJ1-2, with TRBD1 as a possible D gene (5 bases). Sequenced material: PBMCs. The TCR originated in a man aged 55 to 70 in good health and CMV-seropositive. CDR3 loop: CASRPWGNYGYTF. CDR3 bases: TGTGCCAGCAGGCCATGGGGCAACTATGGCTACACCTTC. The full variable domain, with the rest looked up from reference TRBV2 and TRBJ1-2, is EPEVTQTPSHQVTQMGQEVILRCVPISNHLYFYWYRQILGQKVEFLVSFYNNEISEKSEIFDDQFSVERPDGSNFTLKIRSTKLEDSAMYFCASRPWGNYGYTFGSGTRLTVV.